Listed here are 32 T cell receptor beta chains from one sample, sequenced in a study of T cells after yellow fever vaccination. TCRdb re-called the 5' RACE reads with MiXCR, one entry per CDR3 protein. The sample gives fewer than 350,000 distinct CDR3 sequences, around 3.6% of which show up once; about a quarter is in the top ten. The sample consisted of PBMCs, taken on the day of the yellow fever booster vaccination. These receptors all stem from a young man who received the YFV17D yellow fever vaccine.

The table lists this clonotype with many counts. CDR3 amino acids: CASSPVPGGTNTGELFF. As DNA, the CDR3 is TGTGCCAGCAGCCCCGTCCCTGGGGGTACCAACACCGGGGAGCTGTTTTTT. The V and J genes are TRBV11-3 and TRBJ2-2; D is perhaps TRBD1 or TRBD2 (5 bases each). Germline CDR1 is SGHNT and CDR2 is YENEEA. The V gene lost 5 bases and the J gene lost 2 bases, with 18 bases spanning the gap. This CDR3 spans 17 amino acids.

This clonotype was recorded at least ten times. This chain connects TRBV3-1 to TRBJ2-1; 7 nucleotides line up with TRBD2. This CDR3 has 16 residues. The V gene end was trimmed by 4 bases and the J gene end by 0 bases; junction bases not matched to a gene: 6. CDR1 and CDR2 (germline): LGHDT, YNNKEL (reference sequence). The CDR3 spells CASSRHGGSSYNEQFF. CDR3 DNA: TGTGCCAGCAGCCGGCACGGGGGGAGCTCCTACAATGAGCAGTTCTTC.

This clonotype appeared a few times. The J gene is TRBJ1-1, the V gene TRBV6-5; no clear D gene. The CDR3 is 19 residues long. V was pared by 0 bases and J by 0 bases, with 20 bases between. CDR1 and CDR2 (germline): MNHEY, SVGAGI. CDR3 sequence: CASSYSRGDFSLMNTEAFF. The CDR3 DNA follows: TGTGCCAGCAGTTACTCGAGAGGAGACTTTTCTCTCATGAACACTGAAGCTTTCTTT.

This clonotype has a handful of counts. The chain is built from TRBV10-3 and TRBJ1-5; 10 bases map to TRBD1. Trimming at V came to 6 bases and at J to 5 bases, leaving 10 bases not matched to a gene. Per germline, CDR1 ENHRY and CDR2 SYGVKD. The CDR3 has 16 amino acids. This chain's CDR3 is CAIRGDGQGGYQPQHF. The DNA for the CDR3 is TGTGCCATCAGGGGTGATGGACAGGGGGGATATCAGCCCCAGCATTTT.

This clonotype was seen repeatedly, ten times or more. This chain joins TRBV9 and TRBJ2-1, with a tentative D call TRBD2 (5 bases). The CDR3 extends over 12 amino acids. The V gene's germline CDR1 is SGDLS and CDR2 YYNGEE. V was clipped by 3 bases and J by 9 bases, with 10 bases between them. The CDR3: CASSGVAGEQFF. The CDR3 coding sequence is TGTGCCAGCAGCGGAGTGGCGGGTGAGCAGTTCTTC.

This clonotype has just a few counts. The rearrangement uses TRBV25-1 and TRBJ2-4; D tentatively reads TRBD1 or TRBD2 (5 bases each). Trimming stripped 1 base from V and 7 bases from J, with 8 bases between. The germline V gene encodes CDR1 MGHDK and CDR2 SYGVNS. This CDR3 spans 13 amino acids. CDR3 in amino acids: CASSEWDGNIQYF. The CDR3 DNA sequence: TGTGCCAGCAGTGAATGGGACGGGAACATTCAGTACTTC.

This clonotype showed up many times. The J gene is TRBJ2-7, the V gene TRBV7-9; no definite D call. CDR1 SEHNR and CDR2 FQNEAQ come from the germline V gene (reference sequence). Deletions cut 5 bases from V and 4 bases from J, with 21 bases between. This CDR3 is 16 amino acids long. In DNA, the CDR3 is TGTGCCAGCAGCCGTAGACCGACCCAGACCCAATACGAGCAGTACGTC. This translates into CASSRRPTQTQYEQYV.

The chain couples TRBV4-3 to TRBJ2-7; 7 nucleotides line up with TRBD1. CDR1 and CDR2 from the germline V gene are LGHNA and YSLEER. The CDR3 sequence is 15 residues long. V lost 1 base, J lost 2 bases, and 5 bases stayed unmatched. The CDR3 spells CASSQVRTGPYEQYF. Written as DNA, the CDR3 is TGCGCCAGCAGCCAAGTCAGGACAGGCCCCTACGAGCAGTACTTC.

V and J are TRBV6-6 and TRBJ2-1; no clear D gene. The CDR3 spans 11 residues. The germline V gene encodes CDR1 MNHNY and CDR2 SVGAGI (reference sequence). V lost 3 bases to trimming and J lost 8 bases, with 5 bases between them. The CDR3 sequence is CASSYWDEQFF. CDR3 bases: TGTGCCAGCAGTTATTGGGATGAGCAGTTCTTC.

V usage is TRBV5-1 and J usage is TRBJ1-3; no reliable D call. Germline values: CDR1 SGHRS, CDR2 YFSETQ. The CDR3 is made up of 14 amino acids. The V end was cut by 4 bases, the J end by 4 bases, with 12 bases between. The CDR3 here is CASSGPPPGNTIYF. In DNA form, the CDR3 reads TGCGCCAGCAGCGGACCGCCGCCCGGAAACACCATATATTTT.

The rearrangement joins TRBV15 to TRBJ1-5; no clear D. Germline V CDR1 and CDR2: LNHNV, YYDKDF (reference sequence). There are 14 residues in the CDR3. V lost 0 bases, J lost 1 base, and 4 bases lay in between. CDR3 sequence (DNA): TGTGCCACCAGCAGAGATTTGAGCAATCAGCCCCAGCATTTT. It specifies CATSRDLSNQPQHF.

The CDR3 sequence: CASRPTGTRSALHF. The CDR3 nucleotides read TGTGCCAGCAGGCCGACAGGGACCCGGTCGGCCCTCCACTTT. The J gene is TRBJ1-6, the V gene TRBV6-6, with 7 nucleotides matching TRBD1. CDR1 and CDR2 (germline): MNHNY, SVGAGI (reference sequence). The CDR3 totals 14 residues. Trimming took 6 bases from V and 14 from J; bases not matched to a gene: 13.

For the CDR3, the DNA is TGTGCCAGCACCGGTGGTGGAAACACCATATATTTT. It translates to CASTGGGNTIYF. The chain joins TRBV2 to TRBJ1-3; D call uncertain. Trimming shortened V by 7 bases and J by 3 bases, and 7 bases separated the two germline ends. The CDR3 contains 12 residues. Germline CDR1 is SNHLY and CDR2 is FYNNEI.

This clonotype was observed many times. The chain couples TRBV11-2 to TRBJ2-1; D unresolved. The germline V and J ends were trimmed by 7 bases and 3 bases, with 13 bases remaining between them. CDR3 size: 14 residues. CDR1 is SGHAT, CDR2 FQNNGV, per germline. CDR3 coding DNA: TGTGCCAGCACGCGAGCGCAGGTCTACAATGAGCAGTTCTTC. Amino acids: CASTRAQVYNEQFF.

This clonotype was counted at least ten times. This chain joins TRBV20-1 and TRBJ1-1, with TRBD1 matching 10 bases. Germline trimming cut 5 bases from V and 0 bases from J; bases unmatched to any gene: 9. Germline V gene data show CDR1 as DFQATT and CDR2 as SNEGSKA (reference sequence). The CDR3 consists of 16 residues. This CDR3 reads CSAWDRGHLMNTEAFF. Here the CDR3 DNA reads TGCAGTGCTTGGGACAGGGGCCATTTGATGAACACTGAAGCTTTCTTT.

CDR3 sequence reads: CSARQRDTQYF. The CDR3 DNA sequence: TGCAGTGCTCGACAGCGGGATACGCAGTATTTT. The chain combines TRBV20-1 with TRBJ2-3; either TRBD1 or TRBD2 may fit D (5 bases each). Germline V gives CDR1 DFQATT, CDR2 SNEGSKA (reference sequence). The CDR3 is 11 amino acids. The V end lost 5 bases, the J end lost 6 bases, and 9 bases lay between the germline ends.

There are a few counts of this clonotype. V is TRBV20-1 and J is TRBJ1-2, with a tentative D call TRBD1 (5 bases). Trimming took 5 bases from V and 0 from J, leaving 13 bases between them. The germline V gene has CDR1 DFQATT and CDR2 SNEGSKA (reference sequence). This CDR3 has 14 residues. CDR3 loop: CSAVGGEANYGYTF. CDR3 DNA: TGCAGTGCTGTGGGGGGAGAAGCTAACTATGGCTACACCTTC.

The rearrangement joins TRBV5-6 to TRBJ2-3; no firm D call. Trimming removed 4 bases at V and 3 bases at J, with 15 bases between. CDR1 is SGHDT, CDR2 YYEEEE, per germline. The CDR3 extends over 15 amino acids. For the CDR3, the DNA is TGTGCCAGCAGCGTAATTTTGGGGTGGACAGATACGCAGTATTTT. Protein sequence: CASSVILGWTDTQYF.

The chain joins TRBV11-2 to TRBJ2-7; a possible D gene is TRBD2 (5 bases). V was cut by 7 bases and J by 3 bases, with 10 bases left in between. The CDR3 runs to 12 residues. Germline CDR1 is SGHAT and CDR2 is FQNNGV. CDR3 loop: CASTSGNYEQYF. In nucleotides, the CDR3 is TGTGCCAGCACCTCGGGAAACTACGAGCAGTACTTC.

The chain employs TRBV11-2 and TRBJ1-2, with 7 bases matching TRBD1. Unmatched junction bases numbered 6, after V lost 1 base and J lost 4 bases. Germline V gene data show CDR1 as SGHAT and CDR2 as FQNNGV. The CDR3 has 15 residues. CDR3 protein: CASSLGQGFRYGYTF. The DNA for the CDR3 is TGTGCCAGCAGCTTAGGACAGGGTTTTCGCTATGGCTACACCTTC. The full variable domain, with the rest looked up from reference TRBV11-2 and TRBJ1-2, is EAGVAQSPRYKIIEKRQSVAFWCNPISGHATLYWYQQILGQGPKLLIQFQNNGVVDDSQLPKDRFSAERLKGVDSTLKIQPAKLEDSAVYLCASSLGQGFRYGYTFGSGTRLTVV.

This clonotype was observed a handful of times. The CDR3 bases are TGTGCCAGCAGCCAAGGGACTAGCGGGGGCACAGATACGCAGTATTTT. Protein: CASSQGTSGGTDTQYF. V gene TRBV14 combines with J gene TRBJ2-3; 12 nucleotides line up with TRBD2. CDR1 is SGHDN, CDR2 FVKESK, per germline. The CDR3 totals 16 residues. The V segment lost 1 base and the J segment 1 base; nucleotides outside the gene matches: 0. Combining the CDR3 with reference TRBV14 and TRBJ2-3 gives the whole variable domain EAGVTQFPSHSVIEKGQTVTLRCDPISGHDNLYWYRRVMGKEIKFLLHFVKESKQDESGMPNNRFLAERTGGTYSTLKVQPAELEDSGVYFCASSQGTSGGTDTQYFGPGTRLTVL.

The J gene is TRBJ2-2, the V gene TRBV20-1, with D possibly matching TRBD1 (5 bases). This CDR3 region has 13 residues. Germline CDR1 reads DFQATT; CDR2 reads SNEGSKA (reference sequence). V lost 5 bases and J lost 5, with 12 bases in between. CDR3 in DNA: TGCAGTGCTCACGAAGGGGCTACCGGGGAGCTGTTTTTT. Translation: CSAHEGATGELFF.

In its sample, this clonotype was seen many times. The chain employs TRBV5-1 and TRBJ1-1; D is unresolved. CDR1 and CDR2 (germline): SGHRS, YFSETQ. V shed 4 bases and J shed 1 base, with 8 bases lying between them. This CDR3 contains 13 residues. The DNA for the CDR3 is TGCGCCAGCAGCGTTACACGGAACACTGAAGCTTTCTTT. Amino acids: CASSVTRNTEAFF.

The genes are TRBV7-2 and TRBJ2-1, with TRBD2 identical over 10 bases. The CDR3 extends over 15 amino acids. Germline values: CDR1 SGHTA, CDR2 FQGNSA. Unmatched junction bases numbered 7, after V lost 7 bases and J lost 4 bases. CDR3 coding DNA: TGTGCCAGCAACCTCCTAGCGGGGGCGTACAATGAGCAGTTCTTC. Protein: CASNLLAGAYNEQFF.

In this sample, this clonotype turned up a few times. This chain links TRBV4-1 with TRBJ1-1, with TRBD1 matching 8 bases. The CDR3 has 14 amino acids. Trimming removed 2 bases from V and 4 bases from J; junction bases left unmatched: 3. Germline V CDR1 and CDR2: MGHRA, YSYEKL. The CDR3 here is CASSQTGQGTEAFF. DNA of the CDR3: TGCGCCAGCAGCCAAACCGGACAGGGCACTGAAGCTTTCTTT.

CDR3 protein: CASSQDLPGTPQPQHF. The DNA of the CDR3 is TGCGCCAGCAGCCAAGACCTCCCTGGAACCCCACAGCCCCAGCATTTT. The genes are TRBV4-3 and TRBJ1-5, with no clear D. V was trimmed by 0 bases and J by 7 bases, leaving 16 bases between them. CDR1 LGHNA and CDR2 YSLEER come from the germline V gene. The CDR3 has 16 residues.

This clonotype was recorded at least ten times. This chain uses TRBV29-1 with TRBJ1-3; no firm D call. The CDR3 has 14 amino acids. V lost 3 bases and J 0 bases, leaving 9 bases between the germline ends. Germline V gives CDR1 SQVTM, CDR2 ANQGSEA. CDR3 nucleotide sequence: TGCAGCGTTGACGACGGATACTCTGGAAACACCATATATTTT. Residues: CSVDDGYSGNTIYF.

The sample holds a few counts of this clonotype. The chain couples TRBV10-2 to TRBJ2-5; D possibly matches TRBD1 or TRBD2 (5 bases each). The CDR3 extends over 12 amino acids. V lost 7 bases to trimming and J lost 4 bases, with 10 bases between them. CDR1 and CDR2 from the germline V gene are WSHSY and SAAADI. Written as DNA, the CDR3 is TGCGCCAGCACCACAGGAGGAGAGACCCAGTACTTC. Its protein product is CASTTGGETQYF.

This clonotype was found many times. V usage is TRBV7-9 and J usage is TRBJ1-1; no firm D call. V lost 3 bases, J lost 1 base, and 9 bases lay in between. The CDR3 loop spans 14 amino acids. Germline CDR1 and CDR2: SEHNR and FQNEAQ (reference sequence). The CDR3 region is CASSFTYPNTEAFF. CDR3 sequence (DNA): TGTGCCAGCAGCTTTACTTACCCGAACACTGAAGCTTTCTTT.

The J gene is TRBJ2-5, the V gene TRBV12-3 or TRBV12-4; maybe TRBD1 (6 bases). CDR3 length equals 14 residues. The V and J ends lost 5 bases and 4 bases respectively, with 14 bases between them. CDR3 DNA sequence: TGTGCCAGCAGTACTGCAGGGGCACGAGAGACCCAGTACTTC. It is translated as CASSTAGARETQYF.

The sample holds many counts of this clonotype. The V call is TRBV5-1, the J call TRBJ2-3; 7 nucleotides align to TRBD2. With 0 bases clipped from V and 3 bases from J, the junction kept 4 bases outside the gene matches. Looked up from germline, CDR1 is SGHRS and CDR2 is YFSETQ. The CDR3 length is 15 residues. In nucleotides, the CDR3 is TGCGCCAGCAGCTTGGCGCCTAGCGGTACAGATACGCAGTATTTT. Translation gives CASSLAPSGTDTQYF.

This clonotype came up many times. The rearrangement joins TRBV5-6 to TRBJ2-1, with TRBD1 as a possible D gene (5 bases). The CDR3 runs to 14 residues. Germline CDR1 SGHDT, CDR2 YYEEEE. Between the trimmed V and J ends, which lost 2 bases and 8 bases, there was a span of 14 bases. CDR3 coding DNA: TGTGCCAGCAGCTTAGGGCAGGGTATCCATGAGCAGTTCTTC. It codes for CASSLGQGIHEQFF.